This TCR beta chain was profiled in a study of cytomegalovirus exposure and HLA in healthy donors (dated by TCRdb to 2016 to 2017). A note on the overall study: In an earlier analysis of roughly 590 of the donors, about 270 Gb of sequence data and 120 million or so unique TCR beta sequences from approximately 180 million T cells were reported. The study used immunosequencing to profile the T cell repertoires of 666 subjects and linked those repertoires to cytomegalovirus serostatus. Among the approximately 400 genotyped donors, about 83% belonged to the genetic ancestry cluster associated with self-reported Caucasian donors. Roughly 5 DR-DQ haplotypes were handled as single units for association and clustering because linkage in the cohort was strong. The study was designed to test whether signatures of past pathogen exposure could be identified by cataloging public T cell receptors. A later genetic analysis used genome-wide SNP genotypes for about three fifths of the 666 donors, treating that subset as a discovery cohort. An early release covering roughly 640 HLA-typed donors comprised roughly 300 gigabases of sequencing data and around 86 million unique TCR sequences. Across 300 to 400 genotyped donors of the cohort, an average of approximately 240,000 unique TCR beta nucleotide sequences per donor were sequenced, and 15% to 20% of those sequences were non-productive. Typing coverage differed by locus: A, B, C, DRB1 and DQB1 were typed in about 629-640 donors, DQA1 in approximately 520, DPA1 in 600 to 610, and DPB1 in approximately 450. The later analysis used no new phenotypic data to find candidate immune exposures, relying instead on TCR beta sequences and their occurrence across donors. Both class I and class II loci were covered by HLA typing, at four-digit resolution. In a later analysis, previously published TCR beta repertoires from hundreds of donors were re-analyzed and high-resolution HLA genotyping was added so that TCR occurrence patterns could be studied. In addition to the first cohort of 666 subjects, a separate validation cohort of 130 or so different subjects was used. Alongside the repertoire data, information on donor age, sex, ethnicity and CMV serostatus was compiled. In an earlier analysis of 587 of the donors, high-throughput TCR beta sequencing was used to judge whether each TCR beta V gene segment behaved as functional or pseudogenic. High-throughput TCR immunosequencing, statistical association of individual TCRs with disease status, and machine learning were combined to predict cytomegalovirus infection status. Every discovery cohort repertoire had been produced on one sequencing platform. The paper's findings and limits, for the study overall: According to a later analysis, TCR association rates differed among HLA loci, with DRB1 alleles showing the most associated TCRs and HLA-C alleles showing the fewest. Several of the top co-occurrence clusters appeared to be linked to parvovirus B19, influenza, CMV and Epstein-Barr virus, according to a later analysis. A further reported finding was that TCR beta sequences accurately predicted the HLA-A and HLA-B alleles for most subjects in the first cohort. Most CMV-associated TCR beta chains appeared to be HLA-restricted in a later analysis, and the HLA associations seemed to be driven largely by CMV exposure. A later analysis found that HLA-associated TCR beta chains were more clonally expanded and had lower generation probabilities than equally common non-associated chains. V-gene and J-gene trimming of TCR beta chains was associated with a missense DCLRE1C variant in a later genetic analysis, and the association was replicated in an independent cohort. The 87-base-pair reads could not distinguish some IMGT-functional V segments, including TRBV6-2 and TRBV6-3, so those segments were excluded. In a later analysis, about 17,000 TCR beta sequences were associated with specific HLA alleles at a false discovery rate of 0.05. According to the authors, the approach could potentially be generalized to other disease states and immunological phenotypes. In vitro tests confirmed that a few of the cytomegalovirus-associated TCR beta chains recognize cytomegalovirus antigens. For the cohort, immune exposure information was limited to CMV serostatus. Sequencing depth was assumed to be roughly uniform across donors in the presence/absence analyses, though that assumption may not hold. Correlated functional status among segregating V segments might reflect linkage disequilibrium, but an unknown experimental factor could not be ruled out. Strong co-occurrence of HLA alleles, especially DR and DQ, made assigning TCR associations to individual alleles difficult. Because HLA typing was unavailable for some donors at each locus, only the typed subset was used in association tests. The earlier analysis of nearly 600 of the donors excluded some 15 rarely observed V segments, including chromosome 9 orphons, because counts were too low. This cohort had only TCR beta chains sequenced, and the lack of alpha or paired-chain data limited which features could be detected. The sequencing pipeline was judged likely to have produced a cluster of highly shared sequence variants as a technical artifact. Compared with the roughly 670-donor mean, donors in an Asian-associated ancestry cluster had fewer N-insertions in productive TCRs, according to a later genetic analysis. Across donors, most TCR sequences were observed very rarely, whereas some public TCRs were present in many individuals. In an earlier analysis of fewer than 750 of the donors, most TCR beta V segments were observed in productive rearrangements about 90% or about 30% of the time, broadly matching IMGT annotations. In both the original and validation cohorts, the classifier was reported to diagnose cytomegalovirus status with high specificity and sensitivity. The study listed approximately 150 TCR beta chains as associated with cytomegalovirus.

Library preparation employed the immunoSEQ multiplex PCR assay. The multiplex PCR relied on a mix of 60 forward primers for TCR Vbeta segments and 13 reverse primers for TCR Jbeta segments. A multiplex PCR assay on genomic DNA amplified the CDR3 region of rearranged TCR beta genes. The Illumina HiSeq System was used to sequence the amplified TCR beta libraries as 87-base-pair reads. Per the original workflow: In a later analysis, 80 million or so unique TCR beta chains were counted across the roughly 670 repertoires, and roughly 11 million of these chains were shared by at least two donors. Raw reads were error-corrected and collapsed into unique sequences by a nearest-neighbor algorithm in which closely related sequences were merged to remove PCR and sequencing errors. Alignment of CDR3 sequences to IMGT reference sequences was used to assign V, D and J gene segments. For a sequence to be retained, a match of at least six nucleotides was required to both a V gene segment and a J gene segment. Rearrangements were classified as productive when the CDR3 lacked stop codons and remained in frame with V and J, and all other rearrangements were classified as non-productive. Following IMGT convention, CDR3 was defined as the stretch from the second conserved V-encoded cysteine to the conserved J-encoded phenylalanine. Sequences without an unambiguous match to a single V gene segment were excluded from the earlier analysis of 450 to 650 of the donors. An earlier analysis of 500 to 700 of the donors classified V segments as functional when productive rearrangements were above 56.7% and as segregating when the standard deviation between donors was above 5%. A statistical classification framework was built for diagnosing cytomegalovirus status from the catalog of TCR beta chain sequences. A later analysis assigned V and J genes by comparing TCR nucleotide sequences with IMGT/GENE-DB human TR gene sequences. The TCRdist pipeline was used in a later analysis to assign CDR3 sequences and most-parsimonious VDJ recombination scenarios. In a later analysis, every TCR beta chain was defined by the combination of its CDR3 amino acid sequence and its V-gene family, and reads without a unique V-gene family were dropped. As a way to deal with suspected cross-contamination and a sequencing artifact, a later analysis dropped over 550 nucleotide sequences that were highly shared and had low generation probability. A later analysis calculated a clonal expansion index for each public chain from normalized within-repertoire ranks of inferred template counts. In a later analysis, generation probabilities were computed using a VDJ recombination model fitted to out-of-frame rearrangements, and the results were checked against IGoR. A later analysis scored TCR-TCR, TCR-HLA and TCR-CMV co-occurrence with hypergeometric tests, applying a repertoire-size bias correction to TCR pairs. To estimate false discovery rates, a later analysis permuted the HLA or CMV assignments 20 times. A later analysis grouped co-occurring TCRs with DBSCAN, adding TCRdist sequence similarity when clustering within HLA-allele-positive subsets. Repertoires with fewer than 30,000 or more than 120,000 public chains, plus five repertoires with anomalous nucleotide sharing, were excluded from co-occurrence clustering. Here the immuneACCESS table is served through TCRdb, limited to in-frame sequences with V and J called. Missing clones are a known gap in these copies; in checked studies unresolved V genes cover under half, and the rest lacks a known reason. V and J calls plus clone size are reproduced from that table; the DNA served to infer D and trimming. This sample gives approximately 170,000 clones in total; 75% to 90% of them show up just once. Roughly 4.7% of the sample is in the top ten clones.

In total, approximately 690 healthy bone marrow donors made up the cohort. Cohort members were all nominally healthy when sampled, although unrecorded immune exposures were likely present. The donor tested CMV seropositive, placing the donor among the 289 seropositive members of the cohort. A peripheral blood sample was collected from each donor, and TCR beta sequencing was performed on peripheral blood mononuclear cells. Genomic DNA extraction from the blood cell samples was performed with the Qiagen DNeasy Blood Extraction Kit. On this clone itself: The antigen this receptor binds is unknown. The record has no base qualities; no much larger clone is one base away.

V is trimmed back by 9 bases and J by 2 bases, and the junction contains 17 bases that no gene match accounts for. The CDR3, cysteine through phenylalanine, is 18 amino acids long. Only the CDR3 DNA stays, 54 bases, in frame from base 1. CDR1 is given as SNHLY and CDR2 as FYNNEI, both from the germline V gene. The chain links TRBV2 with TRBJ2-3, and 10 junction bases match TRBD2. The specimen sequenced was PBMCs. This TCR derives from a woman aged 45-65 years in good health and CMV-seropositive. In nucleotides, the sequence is TGTGCCAGGGTCGGCCGAGCGGGGGGGGGATTAGTCACAGATACGCAGTATTTT. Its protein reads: CARVGRAGGGLVTDTQYF.